One sample yielded the 19 T cell receptor beta chains listed below, sequenced in a study of response to subunit inactivated influenza vaccine (dated by TCRdb to the late 2010s). The library relied on RT-PCR. TCRdb records Illumina HiSeq 2500 as the sequencer. The public reads were run again by TCRdb, first through fastp at Q25 and then through MiXCR, and only productive beta chains were kept. Entries that share a CDR3 protein sequence are merged under the most common genes and DNA. The sample includes about 500,000 distinct CDR3 sequences, with about 15% observed a single time. The ten largest make up 3% of the sample. The sequencing used CD4+ T cells sorted from PBMCs, collected approximately 25 months after vaccination. Receptors originate from a man aged 50 to 69 who received an inactivated influenza vaccine. Donor details come from another sample of the same person, matched by shared clones.

This clonotype was picked up one time. V gene TRBV5-1 combines with J gene TRBJ1-2; no reliable D call. In germline, CDR1 is SGHRS, CDR2 YFSETQ. The V end lost 1 base, the J end lost 0 bases, and 16 bases lay between the germline ends. The CDR3 covers 17 residues. Here the CDR3 reads CASSLSGNLLTNYGYTF. CDR3 DNA sequence: TGCGCCAGCAGCTTGTCGGGAAACCTTCTGACTAACTATGGCTACACCTTC.

This clonotype has a handful of counts. The rearrangement uses TRBV11-2 and TRBJ2-7; 8 nucleotides line up with TRBD1. Germline V gives CDR1 SGHAT, CDR2 FQNNGV. This CDR3 has 17 residues. V lost 4 bases, J lost 2 bases, and 13 bases stayed unmatched. CDR3 in DNA: TGTGCCAGCAGCTCCCTATACCGGGACAGGTCCGCCTACGAGCAGTACTTC. This translates into CASSSLYRDRSAYEQYF.

The rearrangement links TRBV4-3 to TRBJ1-1, with TRBD1 identical over 10 bases. The CDR3 covers 12 residues. Germline V CDR1 and CDR2: LGHNA, YSLEER. Unmatched junction bases numbered 4, after V lost 5 bases and J lost 10 bases. The CDR3 nucleotides read TGCGCCAGCAGCGCCCGACAGGGGGCAGCTTTCTTT. Amino acid sequence: CASSARQGAAFF.

A few counts support this clonotype. The gene calls are TRBV30 and TRBJ2-4; unclear D gene. The germline V and J ends were trimmed by 5 bases and 2 bases, with 13 bases remaining between them. This CDR3 comprises 14 residues. Germline CDR1 and CDR2: GTSNPN and SVGIG (reference sequence). CDR3 residues: CAWSPTASKNIQYF. For the CDR3, the DNA is TGTGCCTGGTCGCCTACAGCCTCCAAAAACATTCAGTACTTC.

This clonotype was detected only a few times. The chain joins TRBV6-1 to TRBJ2-7, with no clear D. This CDR3 contains 14 residues. Germline lookup yields CDR1 MNHNS and CDR2 SASEGT. V was clipped by 10 bases and J by 5 bases, with 21 bases between them. CDR3 region: CATKSSGSQNEQYF. As DNA, the CDR3 is TGTGCCACCAAGAGCAGTGGGTCTCAGAACGAGCAGTACTTC.

This clonotype was observed a handful of times. This chain uses TRBV20-1 with TRBJ2-3; either TRBD1 or TRBD2 may supply D (5 bases each). CDR1 is DFQATT and CDR2 is SNEGSKA in the germline V gene (reference sequence). Trimming left V 1 base short and J 5 bases short, with 13 bases between. CDR3 length: 14 amino acids. The CDR3 DNA follows: TGCAGTGCTAGAGGGGGCCTAGGGAGAGATACGCAGTATTTT. Protein sequence: CSARGGLGRDTQYF.

The chain joins TRBV20-1 to TRBJ1-2; the match to TRBD1 covers 7 bases. CDR1 and CDR2 (germline): DFQATT, SNEGSKA (reference sequence). Trimming removed 3 bases from V and 3 bases from J; junction bases left unmatched: 13. The CDR3 is made up of 16 amino acids. The CDR3 loop is CSARGPPGQTHYGYTF. For the CDR3, the DNA is TGCAGTGCTAGGGGTCCTCCGGGACAGACTCACTATGGCTACACCTTC.

The chain uses TRBV15 and TRBJ2-5; D perhaps matches TRBD2 (6 bases). V was shortened by 0 bases and J by 5 bases, with 13 bases between the two germline ends. This CDR3 is 15 amino acids long. CDR1 is LNHNV and CDR2 is YYDKDF in the germline V gene (reference sequence). This CDR3 is CATSRDFGGVETQYF. CDR3 nucleotide sequence: TGTGCCACCAGCAGAGATTTCGGAGGGGTTGAGACCCAGTACTTC. Complete variable domain (other parts from reference TRBV15 and TRBJ2-5): DAMVIQNPRYQVTQFGKPVTLSCSQTLNHNVMYWYQQKSSQAPKLLFHYYDKDFNNEADTPDNFQSRRPNTSFCFLDIRSPGLGDTAMYLCATSRDFGGVETQYFGPGTRLLVL.

V and J are TRBV20-1 and TRBJ1-1; D perhaps matches TRBD1 (6 bases). The V and J ends lost 3 bases and 0 bases respectively, with 14 bases between them. Per germline, CDR1 DFQATT and CDR2 SNEGSKA (reference sequence). CDR3 size: 15 residues. The DNA of the CDR3 is TGCAGTGCTAGGACGAGACAGGCGATGAACACTGAAGCTTTCTTT. The encoded protein is CSARTRQAMNTEAFF.

The sample holds many counts of this clonotype. The rearrangement links TRBV27 to TRBJ2-1; no definite D call. This CDR3 comprises 11 residues. The germline V gene encodes CDR1 MNHEY and CDR2 SMNVEV (reference sequence). Deletions cut 6 bases from V and 4 bases from J, with 4 bases between. As DNA, the CDR3 is TGTGCCAGCAGCTTTTACAATGAGCAGTTCTTC. It yields the protein CASSFYNEQFF.

This clonotype was recorded at least ten times. The chain combines TRBV5-1 with TRBJ2-1, with D uncertain. Germline CDR1 SGHRS, CDR2 YFSETQ. Trimming stripped 4 bases from V and 1 base from J, with 15 bases between. This CDR3 has 16 amino acids. CDR3 loop: CASSLLSVSSYNEQFF. The CDR3 bases are TGCGCCAGCAGCCTGCTTTCGGTTAGTTCCTACAATGAGCAGTTCTTC.

This clonotype was seen only a few times. This sequence joins TRBV11-2 and TRBJ2-1; 10 nucleotides match TRBD2. The V and J ends lost 5 bases and 6 bases, in that order; junction bases with no gene match: 4. Germline CDR1 reads SGHAT; CDR2 reads FQNNGV. The CDR3 consists of 14 residues. CDR3 DNA sequence: TGTGCCAGCAGCGGTAGCGGGAGGACCAATGAGCAGTTCTTC. This gives the protein CASSGSGRTNEQFF. Filled out from reference TRBV11-2 and TRBJ2-1, the complete variable domain reads EAGVAQSPRYKIIEKRQSVAFWCNPISGHATLYWYQQILGQGPKLLIQFQNNGVVDDSQLPKDRFSAERLKGVDSTLKIQPAKLEDSAVYLCASSGSGRTNEQFFGPGTRLTVL.

This clonotype has only a few counts. The chain links TRBV11-1 to TRBJ2-7; no clear D gene. Germline assignment: CDR1 SGHAT and CDR2 FQDESV (reference sequence). The CDR3 totals 14 residues. V was clipped by 2 bases and J by 1 base, with 9 bases between them. The CDR3 DNA reads TGTGCCAGCAGCTTAATCGGAACGTCCTACGAGCAGTACTTC. Translated: CASSLIGTSYEQYF.

The J gene is TRBJ2-5, the V gene TRBV20-1, with 8 bases fitting TRBD2. The junction had 7 bases not matched to a gene; V was cut back by 0 bases and J by 4 bases. This CDR3 region has 15 residues. Germline lookup yields CDR1 DFQATT and CDR2 SNEGSKA (reference sequence). The CDR3 DNA is TGCAGTGCTAGAGATGACCAGCGGGAGCCAGAGACCCAGTACTTC. Its protein is CSARDDQREPETQYF.

This clonotype was observed a few times. This chain connects TRBV5-5 to TRBJ2-3; 8 nucleotides align to TRBD2. V was pared by 4 bases and J by 4 bases, with 8 bases of the junction left unmatched. Germline CDR1 and CDR2: SGHKS and YYEKEE (reference sequence). The CDR3 covers 15 residues. The CDR3 DNA is TGTGCCAGCAGCCGCGTCGGGGGGGCCCCAGATACGCAGTATTTT. Protein sequence: CASSRVGGAPDTQYF.

V usage is TRBV7-9 and J usage is TRBJ2-1; 12 positions match TRBD2. J was trimmed by 6 bases and V by 5 bases; bases with no gene match: 11. The CDR3 has 17 residues. Germline loops: CDR1 SEHNR, CDR2 FQNEAQ (reference sequence). DNA of the CDR3: TGTGCCAGCAGCCCCGGCCGACTAGCGGGGGCCCTCAATGAGCAGTTCTTC. Amino acid sequence: CASSPGRLAGALNEQFF.

This clonotype was counted between two and nine times. CDR3 sequence reads: CASRFGEKLFF. The CDR3 DNA reads as TGTGCCAGCAGGTTTGGTGAAAAACTGTTTTTT. This chain uses TRBV12-3 or TRBV12-4 with TRBJ1-4, with D unclear. Trimming stripped 6 bases from V and 7 bases from J, with 6 bases between. The CDR3 is 11 residues long.

The chain recombines TRBV9 with TRBJ2-5; D gene unclear. The V and J ends lost 4 bases and 0 bases respectively, with 7 bases between them. The CDR3 extends over 13 amino acids. Germline CDR1 and CDR2: SGDLS and YYNGEE. The CDR3 DNA follows: TGTGCCAGCAGCTCCAGATACCAAGAGACCCAGTACTTC. Translation gives CASSSRYQETQYF.

The V call is TRBV29-1, the J call TRBJ2-5; 8 positions agree with TRBD2. The CDR3 extends over 15 amino acids. The trim removed 7 bases at V and 1 base at J, leaving 11 bases unmatched. Germline V gene sequence: CDR1 SQVTM, CDR2 ANQGSEA. This CDR3 is CSARRGGGPQETQYF. CDR3 bases: TGCAGCGCCCGACGGGGGGGCGGCCCCCAAGAGACCCAGTACTTC.